Below are 23 T cell receptor beta chains sequenced from a single sample in a study of blood T cell repertoires in COVID-19. The method was immunoSEQ multiplex PCR; TCRdb's version includes in-frame clones alone and lacks a portion of them. The repertoire includes about 59,000 clones, approximately 80% of them detected once, and approximately 3.5% sits in the top ten. Sequencing was done on a sample of peripheral blood. These receptors came from a woman aged 80 or over with acute or convalescent COVID-19.

The CDR3 bases are TGTGCCAGCAGCCTTCGGACAGGGAGGGTTGAAGCTTTCTTT. Translated: CASSLRTGRVEAFF. This chain connects TRBV3-1 (or the pseudogene TRBV3-2) to TRBJ1-1; TRBD1 matches 8 bases. Germline V gene data show CDR1 as LGHDT and CDR2 as YNNKEL (reference sequence). The length of the CDR3 is 14 residues. The V gene end was trimmed by 4 bases and the J gene end by 7 bases; junction bases not matched to a gene: 8.

The chain is built from TRBV5-4 and TRBJ1-5; D might be TRBD1 (6 bases). This CDR3 is 16 amino acids long. V was shortened by 2 bases and J by 4 bases, with 16 bases between the two germline ends. Germline V gene sequence: CDR1 SGHNT, CDR2 YYREEE (reference sequence). CDR3 DNA sequence: TGTGCCAGCAGCTTCGGTGGGGGCAGGTGGAATCAGCCCCAGCATTTT. As protein: CASSFGGGRWNQPQHF.

V is TRBV6-5 and J is TRBJ1-6, with TRBD1 as a possible D gene (6 bases). The CDR3 covers 13 residues. V was shortened by 5 bases and J by 11 bases, with 13 bases between the two germline ends. Germline V gene data show CDR1 as MNHEY and CDR2 as SVGAGI. The CDR3, as DNA: TGTGCCAGCAGTACAGGACAGTTAACACCCCTCCACTTT. Encoded protein: CASSTGQLTPLHF.

The V gene is TRBV5-1, the J gene TRBJ1-1, with 9 positions matching TRBD1. Looked up from germline, CDR1 is SGHRS and CDR2 is YFSETQ. V dropped 7 bases and J dropped 3; count of bases not matched to a gene: 1. The CDR3 is made up of 12 amino acids. CDR3 amino acids: CASGTGYTEAFF. The CDR3 nucleotides are TGCGCCAGCGGGACAGGGTACACTGAAGCTTTCTTT.

The rearrangement uses TRBV10-3 and TRBJ1-1, with 8 bases identical to TRBD1. Germline CDR1 ENHRY, CDR2 SYGVKD. V shed 7 bases, J shed 10 bases, and the junction held 11 bases outside the gene matches. The CDR3 length is 13 residues. CDR3 nucleotide sequence: TGTGCCATCAAAAAGGACAGGGAGGGTGGAGCTTTCTTT. Encoded protein: CAIKKDREGGAFF.

The J gene is TRBJ1-1, the V gene TRBV6-5; D is undetermined. Trimming took 7 bases from V and 1 from J, leaving 10 bases between them. CDR1 and CDR2 (germline): MNHEY, SVGAGI. The CDR3 is 13 residues long. Written as DNA, the CDR3 is TGTGCCAGCAAAGTTCCGGGGAACACTGAAGCTTTCTTT. This translates into CASKVPGNTEAFF.

This clone showed up just once. The rearrangement uses TRBV27 and TRBJ1-2, with 7 bases identical to TRBD1. Trimming removed 6 bases from V and 1 base from J; junction bases left unmatched: 5. This CDR3 region has 14 residues. Germline V lookup: CDR1 MNHEY, CDR2 SMNVEV (reference sequence). The DNA for the CDR3 is TGTGCCAGCAGGACAGGGTTGGGTAACTATGGCTACACCTTC. Translated: CASRTGLGNYGYTF.

V and J are TRBV11-2 and TRBJ1-6, with unresolved D. The V gene's germline CDR1 is SGHAT and CDR2 FQNNGV. This CDR3 has 14 amino acids. V was shortened by 0 bases and J by 9 bases, with 9 bases between the two germline ends. In DNA, the CDR3 is TGTGCCAGCAGCTTAGAGGCACAGAGTTCACCCCTCCACTTT. It yields the protein CASSLEAQSSPLHF.

This chain joins TRBV20-1 and TRBJ2-2, with D possibly TRBD1 on 6 matching bases. The CDR3 sequence is 15 residues long. Germline V gene sequence: CDR1 DFQATT, CDR2 SNEGSKA (reference sequence). V was shortened by 5 bases and J by 0 bases, with 13 bases between the two germline ends. DNA of the CDR3: TGCAGTGCTCGTGACAGGCCTTCGAACACCGGGGAGCTGTTTTTT. This codes for CSARDRPSNTGELFF.

In this sample, this clone turned up once. The CDR3 loop is CASSRSGTDTQYF. In DNA form, the CDR3 reads TGTGCCAGCAGTCGTAGCGGGACAGATACGCAGTATTTT. V and J are TRBV12-3 or TRBV12-4 and TRBJ2-3; 7 nucleotides agree with TRBD2. The CDR3 contains 13 residues. The J segment lost 3 bases and the V segment lost 5 bases, leaving 2 bases of the junction unmatched.

The chain employs TRBV27 and TRBJ2-2; D remains unclear. Trimming left V 1 base short and J 4 bases short, with 4 bases between. This CDR3 region has 13 residues. The germline gives CDR1 MNHEY, CDR2 SMNVEV (reference sequence). The CDR3 loop is CASSLFGTGELFF. For the CDR3, the DNA is TGTGCCAGCAGTTTATTCGGCACCGGGGAGCTGTTTTTT.

In its sample, this clone ranks as medium-sized (0.01 to 0.1%). The chain recombines TRBV27 with TRBJ2-7; 7 nucleotides align to TRBD1. CDR3 length equals 14 residues. Germline CDR1 and CDR2: MNHEY and SMNVEV (reference sequence). V shed 5 bases and J 2 bases; nucleotides not matched to a gene: 6. The chain's CDR3 is CASSVEGGAYEQYF. Written as DNA, the CDR3 is TGTGCCAGCAGTGTTGAAGGGGGCGCCTACGAGCAGTACTTC.

The chain joins TRBV6-5 to TRBJ1-1; 8 nucleotides match TRBD1. J was trimmed by 1 base and V by 5 bases; bases with no gene match: 3. CDR1 is MNHEY, CDR2 SVGAGI, per germline. CDR3 length: 14 amino acids. This chain's CDR3 is CASSTGTGNTEAFF. The CDR3 coding sequence is TGTGCCAGCAGTACCGGGACAGGGAACACTGAAGCTTTCTTT.

This sequence joins TRBV25-1 and TRBJ2-5; 9 bases line up with TRBD2. The CDR3 contains 16 residues. V shed 5 bases and J 2 bases; nucleotides not matched to a gene: 9. Germline CDR1 is MGHDK and CDR2 is SYGVNS. In DNA form, the CDR3 reads TGTGCCAGCAGTCTCCTTCCTAGCGGGAAACAAGAGACCCAGTACTTC. This gives the protein CASSLLPSGKQETQYF.

The CDR3 reads CASSLSSGANVLTF. DNA of the CDR3: TGTGCCAGCAGTCTAAGCTCTGGGGCCAACGTCCTGACTTTC. This chain links TRBV27 with TRBJ2-6; D unclear. Per the germline V gene, CDR1 is MNHEY and CDR2 is SMNVEV (reference sequence). The CDR3 loop spans 14 amino acids. Trimming took 5 bases from V and 0 from J, leaving 5 bases between them.

The gene calls are TRBV5-1 and TRBJ1-2; TRBD1 agrees at 7 bases. With 3 bases clipped from V and 6 bases from J, the junction kept 8 bases outside the gene matches. Germline loops: CDR1 SGHRS, CDR2 YFSETQ. The CDR3 loop spans 14 amino acids. The CDR3 is CASSSGEGGHGYTF. The CDR3 DNA reads as TGCGCCAGCAGCTCGGGTGAAGGGGGCCATGGCTACACCTTC.

V gene TRBV7-9 combines with J gene TRBJ1-2; 7 bases align to TRBD1. Germline CDR1 is SEHNR and CDR2 is FQNEAQ (reference sequence). J was trimmed by 8 bases and V by 3 bases; bases with no gene match: 6. The CDR3 length is 13 residues. Here the CDR3 reads CASSFDRVGGYTF. In DNA, the CDR3 is TGTGCCAGCAGCTTCGACAGGGTAGGCGGCTACACCTTC.

The rearrangement links TRBV28 to TRBJ1-4; D remains ambiguous. Per germline, CDR1 MDHEN and CDR2 SYDVKM. This CDR3 is 12 amino acids long. Trimming removed 3 bases from V and 8 bases from J, with 7 bases in between. Here the CDR3 DNA reads TGTGCCAGCAGTTTTAGAGGCGAAAAACTGTTTTTT. Protein product: CASSFRGEKLFF.

The chain links TRBV19 to TRBJ1-1; 9 bases match TRBD1. Unmatched junction bases numbered 9, after V lost 6 bases and J lost 10 bases. This CDR3 has 13 residues. The V gene's germline CDR1 is LNHDA and CDR2 SQIVND (reference sequence). The CDR3 nucleotides are TGTGCCAGTAGGCTAACAGGGGGCAGAGTAGCTTTCTTT. Encoded protein: CASRLTGGRVAFF.

The chain couples TRBV4-3 to TRBJ2-1; 8 nucleotides agree with TRBD2. Germline loops: CDR1 LGHNA, CDR2 YSLEER. After removal of 0 bases from V and 10 bases from J, the junction contained 2 bases not matched to a gene. The CDR3 covers 13 residues. The DNA for the CDR3 is TGCGCCAGCAGCCAAGACCGCGGGAGGGAGCAGTTCTTC. Encoded protein: CASSQDRGREQFF.

The chain has TRBV19 and TRBJ1-1, with D perhaps matching TRBD1 (6 bases). Germline V lookup: CDR1 LNHDA, CDR2 SQIVND (reference sequence). V dropped 2 bases and J dropped 6 bases, with 16 bases sitting between them. The length of the CDR3 is 15 residues. CDR3 amino acids: CASSITGSIGAEAFF. The CDR3 DNA is TGTGCCAGTAGTATAACAGGGAGTATAGGCGCTGAAGCTTTCTTT.

This CDR3 is CASSIVRGTEAFF. The CDR3 coding sequence is TGTGCCAGTAGTATAGTGCGAGGCACTGAAGCTTTCTTT. The chain recombines TRBV19 with TRBJ1-1; D gene ambiguous. Germline V CDR1 and CDR2: LNHDA, SQIVND (reference sequence). The CDR3 contains 13 residues. Trimming left V 1 base short and J 4 bases short, with 7 bases between.

V and J are TRBV4-1 and TRBJ1-6, with 8 bases identical to TRBD1. The CDR3 is 15 amino acids. Germline CDR1 MGHRA, CDR2 YSYEKL. With 0 bases clipped from V and 9 bases from J, the junction kept 4 bases outside the gene matches. The CDR3 loop is CASSQDDRGVSPLHF. The DNA for the CDR3 is TGCGCCAGCAGCCAAGATGACAGGGGTGTTTCACCCCTCCACTTT.